The rows below give T cell receptor beta chains drawn from one sample of a study of Graves' ophthalmopathy and Graves' hyperthyroidism. TCRdb passed the multiplex PCR reads through MiXCR, listing each CDR3 protein once. The sample lists roughly 380,000 distinct CDR3 sequences, approximately 15% occurring once. The sequencing input was peripheral blood. The receptors shown here come from a woman younger than 35 with stable Graves' hyperthyroidism. CDR3s include the opening cysteine and the closing phenylalanine or tryptophan. The D gene is left open where the match is weak. Not every row has a clone size; where given, it reads once, few, many or a size class.

V gene	clone size	D gene	CDR3 length	J gene	CDR3 protein	CDR3 DNA
TRBV20-1	many	.	14	TRBJ2-7	CSARTADIVREQYF	TGCAGTGCTAGAACGGCCGATATAGTACGCGAGCAGTACTTC
TRBV10-3	many	.	14	TRBJ1-3	CAITETGSGNTIYF	TGTGCCATCACGGAGACAGGCTCTGGAAACACCATATATTTT
TRBV7-9	many	TRBD1	15	TRBJ1-2	CASSFRQGKIPGYTF	TGTGCCAGCAGCTTCCGACAGGGGAAAATACCAGGCTACACCTTC
TRBV29-1	few	.	13	TRBJ1-1	CSVYRIGGIVAFF	TGCAGCGTTTACCGGATAGGGGGAATTGTGGCTTTCTTT
TRBV20-1	many	TRBD1	11	TRBJ2-5	CSANRGETQYF	TGCAGTGCTAACAGGGGAGAGACCCAGTACTTC
TRBV19	many	.	14	TRBJ1-1	CASSIAADYAEAFF	TGTGCCAGTAGTATAGCCGCAGATTATGCTGAAGCTTTCTTT
TRBV7-2	many	.	14	TRBJ1-5	CASSKSGGYQPQHF	TGTGCCAGCAGCAAAAGCGGGGGATATCAGCCCCAGCATTTT
TRBV12-3/TRBV12-4	.	.	13	TRBJ1-2	CASSFRSIEGYTF	TGTGCCAGCAGTTTTCGCTCAATTGAGGGCTACACCTTC
TRBV20-1	many	.	12	TRBJ1-5	CSASRSNQPQHF	TGCAGTGCTAGTCGTAGCAATCAGCCCCAGCATTTT
TRBV5-1	many	.	12	TRBJ2-5	CASKGYQETQYF	TGCGCCAGCAAAGGGTACCAAGAGACCCAGTACTTC
TRBV7-3	many	.	13	TRBJ1-1	CASSRQMNTEAFF	TGTGCCAGCAGCCGACAGATGAACACTGAAGCTTTCTTT
TRBV19	many	TRBD1	14	TRBJ1-2	CASSMRDRYYGYTF	TGTGCCAGTAGTATGAGGGACAGATACTATGGCTACACCTTC
TRBV24-1	.	TRBD1	17	TRBJ1-2	CATSDSGTGGLNYGYTF	TGTGCCACCAGTGATTCCGGGACAGGGGGCCTTAACTATGGCTACACCTTC
TRBV7-2	.	.	14	TRBJ1-2	CASSLGSVVDGYTF	TGTGCCAGCAGCTTAGGCAGCGTTGTGGATGGCTACACCTTC
TRBV3-1	few	TRBD1	17	TRBJ1-5	CASSQGMGQGGHQPQHF	TGTGCCAGCAGCCAAGGAATGGGACAGGGGGGACATCAGCCCCAGCATTTT
TRBV6-5	many	.	17	TRBJ1-6	CASSYQGLSSYNSPLHF	TGTGCCAGCAGTTACCAGGGCCTTAGCTCCTATAATTCACCCCTCCACTTT
TRBV4-2	.	.	15	TRBJ1-1	CASSQVGGLRTESFF	TGTGCCAGCAGCCAAGTAGGGGGGCTACGTACTGAATCTTTCTTT
TRBV11-2	.	TRBD1	15	TRBJ2-2	CASSPLGQGAGELFF	TGTGCCAGCAGCCCCCTGGGACAGGGGGCGGGGGAGCTGTTTTTT
TRBV7-2	many	TRBD1	15	TRBJ1-5	CASSAGTGVRQPQHF	TGTGCCAGCAGCGCGGGAACAGGGGTTCGTCAGCCCCAGCATTTT
TRBV6-5	many	.	15	TRBJ1-2	CASSYSRAANYGYTF	TGTGCCAGCAGTTACTCGAGAGCCGCTAACTATGGCTACACCTTC
TRBV29-1	.	.	16	TRBJ2-2	CSVSPPTGWNTGELFF	TGCAGCGTCTCTCCCCCTACGGGGTGGAACACCGGGGAGCTGTTTTTT
TRBV6-4	many	TRBD1	19	TRBJ2-2	CASSPGTGGDEGHTGELFF	TGTGCCAGCAGTCCCGGGACAGGGGGCGATGAGGGCCACACCGGGGAGCTGTTTTTT
TRBV6-2/TRBV6-3	few	.	13	TRBJ1-1	CASSYSGKTEAFF	TGTGCCAGCAGTTACTCAGGGAAGACTGAAGCTTTCTTT
TRBV19	many	TRBD1	16	TRBJ1-2	CASSITRDSTFYGYTF	TGTGCCAGTAGTATTACTCGGGACAGTACTTTCTATGGCTACACCTTC
TRBV5-1	many	.	14	TRBJ1-2	CASSRTGENYGYTF	TGCGCCAGCAGCCGGACGGGGGAAAACTATGGCTACACCTTC
TRBV13	many	.	15	TRBJ1-1	CASSLSTGENTEAFF	TGTGCCAGCAGCCTATCGACGGGGGAAAACACTGAAGCTTTCTTT
TRBV5-1	few	.	14	TRBJ1-1	CASSLLVGNTEAFF	TGCGCCAGCAGCTTGTTGGTGGGGAACACTGAAGCTTTCTTT
TRBV12-3/TRBV12-4	many	.	12	TRBJ1-5	CASSWEGQPQHF	TGTGCCAGCAGTTGGGAGGGTCAGCCCCAGCATTTT
TRBV6-2/TRBV6-3	many	.	13	TRBJ1-1	CASSSNLYTEAFF	TGTGCCAGCAGTTCTAATCTATACACTGAAGCTTTCTTT
TRBV18	.	TRBD1	15	TRBJ2-7	CASSLDRDSVYEQYF	TGTGCCAGCTCACTCGACCGGGACAGCGTCTACGAGCAGTACTTC
TRBV20-1	many	.	14	TRBJ2-5	CSARDLRQVETQYF	TGCAGTGCTAGAGATCTTCGACAAGTAGAGACCCAGTACTTC
TRBV12-3/TRBV12-4	many	.	17	TRBJ2-7	CASSLVGGWDSSYEQYF	TGTGCCAGCAGTTTAGTAGGGGGCTGGGACTCGTCCTACGAGCAGTACTTC
TRBV20-1	many	.	14	TRBJ2-7	CSAQGGEYLDEQYF	TGCAGTGCTCAGGGGGGGGAGTATTTGGACGAGCAGTACTTC
TRBV12-3/TRBV12-4	many	.	17	TRBJ1-1	CASNLAPFSWSNTEAFF	TGTGCCAGCAATTTAGCCCCATTTTCGTGGTCGAACACTGAAGCTTTCTTT
TRBV20-1	.	.	15	TRBJ1-3	CSARDLGGAGNTIYF	TGCAGTGCTAGAGATCTTGGAGGGGCTGGAAACACCATATATTTT
TRBV27	many	.	17	TRBJ1-2	CASSSYPPRERSGGYTF	TGTGCCAGCAGCTCCTACCCGCCCCGGGAGAGGTCTGGGGGCTACACCTTC
TRBV20-1	.	TRBD1	13	TRBJ2-7	CSARGTGGYERYF	TGCAGTGCTAGAGGTACAGGGGGCTACGAGCGGTACTTC
TRBV24-1	many	.	12	TRBJ2-7	CATSDESYEQYF	TGTGCCACCAGTGACGAGTCCTACGAGCAGTACTTC
TRBV12-3/TRBV12-4	many	.	13	TRBJ1-2	CASSPGINYGYTF	TGTGCCAGCAGTCCGGGGATAAACTATGGCTACACCTTC
TRBV6-1	medium-sized	.	13	TRBJ2-7	CASSELANYEQYF	TGTGCCAGCAGTGAATTAGCTAACTACGAGCAGTACTTC
TRBV14	many	.	12	TRBJ1-2	CASSKNNYGYTF	TGTGCCAGCAGCAAGAACAACTATGGCTACACCTTC
TRBV7-8	many	.	15	TRBJ1-6	CASSLKPGYNSPLHF	TGTGCCAGCAGCTTGAAACCCGGCTATAATTCACCCCTCCACTTT
TRBV7-9	many	.	13	TRBJ1-1	CASSFVENTEAFF	TGTGCCAGCAGCTTTGTAGAGAACACTGAAGCTTTCTTT
TRBV7-2	many	.	12	TRBJ2-7	CASSAPTYEQYF	TGTGCCAGCAGCGCACCCACCTACGAGCAGTACTTC
TRBV19	many	.	14	TRBJ1-1	CASSIRLSNTEAFF	TGTGCCAGTAGTATCCGACTTTCGAACACTGAAGCTTTCTTT
TRBV3-1	few	.	14	TRBJ1-1	CASSQIDANTEAFF	TGTGCCAGCAGCCAGATAGACGCGAACACTGAAGCTTTCTTT
TRBV12-3/TRBV12-4	few	.	15	TRBJ1-5	CASSLHPGTGGPQHF	TGTGCCAGCAGTTTACATCCTGGGACGGGGGGACCCCAGCATTTT
TRBV2	many	TRBD1	14	TRBJ1-5	CASTPGTGGQPQHF	TGTGCCAGTACTCCCGGGACAGGGGGACAGCCCCAGCATTTT
TRBV3-1	many	TRBD1	16	TRBJ2-7	CASSPRQGPVRYEQYF	TGTGCCAGCAGCCCCCGACAGGGACCGGTTCGCTACGAGCAGTACTTC
TRBV4-1	many	.	15	TRBJ2-5	CASSPGTSGQETQYF	TGCGCCAGCAGCCCTGGAACATCGGGCCAAGAGACCCAGTACTTC
TRBV18	.	TRBD2	15	TRBJ2-7	CASSAGTGGSYEQYF	TGTGCCAGCTCAGCTGGGACGGGGGGGAGCTACGAGCAGTACTTC
TRBV6-1	many	.	14	TRBJ1-1	CASSGFTGNTEAFF	TGTGCCAGCAGTGGTTTTACAGGGAACACTGAAGCTTTCTTT
TRBV9	few	.	15	TRBJ1-2	CASSAWGGKDYGYTF	TGTGCCAGCAGCGCCTGGGGAGGGAAGGACTATGGCTACACCTTC
TRBV12-3/TRBV12-4	many	.	14	TRBJ1-5	CASSFRDTYQPQHF	TGTGCCAGCAGTTTCCGGGACACTTATCAGCCCCAGCATTTT
TRBV25-1	many	.	13	TRBJ1-2	CASSESTYYGYTF	TGTGCCAGCAGTGAATCAACGTACTATGGCTACACCTTC
TRBV28	.	TRBD1	15	TRBJ2-7	CASSFSGQGVYEQYF	TGTGCCAGCAGTTTTTCTGGACAGGGAGTCTACGAGCAGTACTTC
TRBV5-5	many	TRBD1	14	TRBJ1-2	CASSAGQGAWGYTF	TGTGCCAGCAGCGCGGGACAGGGGGCCTGGGGCTACACCTTC
TRBV6-1	.	TRBD1	15	TRBJ2-7	CASSARDRGIYEQYF	TGTGCCAGCAGTGCCCGGGACAGGGGAATCTACGAGCAGTACTTC